These T cell receptor beta chains were read from a single sample in a study of glioma-infiltrating T cells. TCRdb redid the calling of the multiplex PCR reads with MiXCR, one entry per CDR3 protein. The table has about 380,000 distinct CDR3 sequences, around 45% seen once; the top ten hold about 12%. The source material was glioma tissue, nonneoplastic brain tissue, or PBMCs (not recorded which). Receptor source: a human donor with low-grade glioma or glioblastoma, undergoing nonglioma brain surgery, or in good health (not recorded which). Each CDR3 is given with its conserved first and last residue. The D gene is left open where the match is weak. Clone size is given for some rows only: seen once, a few or many times, or a class if the clone is expanded.

j_call v_call cdr3_length d_call clone_size cdr3_nt cdr3_aa
TRBJ2-4 TRBV28 12 . . TGTGCCAGCAGTCCGCGACTAGGGTGGGGGTACTTC CASSPRLGWGYF
TRBJ2-7 TRBV15 17 TRBD2 . TGTGCCACCAGCAGTGCTGGGGGGACTAGCGGATCCTACGGGCAGTACTTC CATSSAGGTSGSYGQYF
TRBJ1-1 TRBV5-8 15 . . TGTGCCAGCAGCTTGAGGAGCTCGTCTTTTCGGGAAGCTTTCTTT CASSLRSSSFREAFF
TRBJ1-5 TRBV19 15 TRBD1 few TGTGCCAGTAGTATCGTGGTACAGGGGACCCAGCCCCAGCATTTT CASSIVVQGTQPQHF
TRBJ2-5 TRBV5-1 14 . . TGCGCCAGCAGCTTTGCGGGGATCCAAGAGACCCAGTACTTC CASSFAGIQETQYF
TRBJ1-5 TRBV20-1 14 . once TGCAGTGCCAGGCGCGGGGGAAACAATCAGCCCAAGCATTTT CSARRGGNNQPKHF
TRBJ1-6 TRBV28 16 TRBD1 few TGTGCCAGCAGGACACGCGACAGGGTAAAGTTATCACCCCTCCACTTT CASRTRDRVKLSPLHF
TRBJ1-5 TRBV28 15 . many TGTGCCAGCAGTTTAAGAGGGGGAAGCAATCAGCCCCAGCATTTT CASSLRGGSNQPQHF
TRBJ2-3 TRBV4-3 13 . many TGCGCCAGCAGAGGACAGAACACAGATACGCAGTATTTT CASRGQNTDTQYF
TRBJ2-1 TRBV6-5 14 . . TGTGCCAGCAGCTCACAGCCCTCCTACAATGAGCAGTTCTTC CASSSQPSYNEQFF
TRBJ2-7 TRBV20-1 12 . . TGCAGCGTTTTGACAGGCTCCTACGAGCAGTACTTC CSVLTGSYEQYF
TRBJ2-5 TRBV12-3/TRBV12-4 12 . few TGTGCCAGCAGTTTTACCGGAGGGGCCCAGTACTTC CASSFTGGAQYF
TRBJ2-7 TRBV25-1 16 TRBD2 . TGTGCCAGCAGTGATCCGACTAGCGGGAGGCCCTACGAGCAGTACTTC CASSDPTSGRPYEQYF
TRBJ1-5 TRBV4-3 15 TRBD1 . TGCGCCAGCAGCAAAGACCAGGGGGGGAATCAGCCCCAGCATTTT CASSKDQGGNQPQHF
TRBJ2-3 TRBV4-3 14 TRBD1 few TGCGCCAGCAGCCTAGGACAGGGGCCAGATACGCAGTATTTT CASSLGQGPDTQYF
TRBJ2-2 TRBV11-2 15 . few TGTGCCAGCAGCTTAAGCTCCGGGAACACCGGGGAGCTGTTTTTT CASSLSSGNTGELFF
TRBJ2-7 TRBV20-1 15 TRBD1 few TGCAGTGCTAGAGATCCGATGACAGGGCTGGACGAGCAGTACTTC CSARDPMTGLDEQYF
TRBJ1-5 TRBV20-1 14 . many TGCAGTGCTAGAGACCTTCAGGGCAATCAGCCCCAGCATTTT CSARDLQGNQPQHF
TRBJ2-7 TRBV6-5 9 . . TGTGCCGCCGGGAATGAGCAGTACTTC CAAGNEQYF
TRBJ2-1 TRBV27 11 . many TGTGCCAGCAGTTTTTATAGTAGGGAGTTCTTC CASSFYSREFF
TRBJ2-7 TRBV28 13 . many TGTGCCAGCAGTTTTGGCAGGGGCTACGAGCAGTACTTC CASSFGRGYEQYF
TRBJ2-7 TRBV2 15 . . TGTGCCAGCAGTGGGGGCAGGTTCAGGTCCAACGAGCAGTACTTC CASSGGRFRSNEQYF
TRBJ1-2 TRBV6-1 13 . . TGTGCCAGCAGTACGGCCGAGGGGGTCTTCTACACCTTC CASSTAEGVFYTF
TRBJ2-5 TRBV20-1 13 TRBD2 . TGCAGTGCCGCCAGCGGGAGGCGGGAGACCCAGTACTTC CSAASGRRETQYF
TRBJ2-7 TRBV7-6 15 TRBD1 few TGTGCCAGCAGCTTAGCTTCGGACAGGTACTACGAGCAGTACTTC CASSLASDRYYEQYF
TRBJ2-3 TRBV28 15 . few TGTGCCAGCAGCACCTGGACAGTCGATACAGATACGCAGTATTTT CASSTWTVDTDTQYF
TRBJ1-5 TRBV19 13 TRBD1 many TGTGCCAGCGGACAGGGCCCCGAGGGGACCCAGCATTTT CASGQGPEGTQHF
TRBJ2-3 TRBV28 12 . many TGTGCCAGCAGTTTGAGCACAGATACGCAGTATTTT CASSLSTDTQYF
TRBJ2-3 TRBV7-2 11 . many TGTGCCAGCAGCTTAGCAACCACGCAGTATTTT CASSLATTQYF
TRBJ2-5 TRBV20-1 14 . few TGCAGTGCTAGTAGTAGGGAATTTAGAGAGACCCAGTACTTC CSASSREFRETQYF
TRBJ2-3 TRBV20-1 16 TRBD2 few TGCAGTGCTAGAGATTGGTCGGGAGGGCCCTCAGATACGCAGTATTTT CSARDWSGGPSDTQYF
TRBJ2-6 TRBV6-2/TRBV6-3 15 . . TGTGCCAGCAGTTGGGCGGGGTCTGGGGCCAACGTCCTGACTTTC CASSWAGSGANVLTF
TRBJ1-5 TRBV20-1 14 . many TGCAGTGCGGAACCGGGTAGTGGCAATCAGCCCCAGCATTTT CSAEPGSGNQPQHF
TRBJ2-5 TRBV4-2 15 . many TGTGCCAGCAGCCAAGCCGGTTCTAGCCTCGAGACCCAGTACTTC CASSQAGSSLETQYF
TRBJ2-7 TRBV20-1 12 . few TGCAGTGGCCTACGCGGACTCTACGAGCAGTACTTC CSGLRGLYEQYF
TRBJ1-5 TRBV4-1 14 . few TGCGCCAGCAGCCAAGGAGTGGTGGGGGAGCCCCAGCATTTT CASSQGVVGEPQHF
TRBJ1-4 TRBV2 13 . few TGTGCCAGCAGTGGTGACAGCGGCGAAAAACTGTTTTTT CASSGDSGEKLFF
TRBJ1-1 TRBV6-1 9 . many TGTGCCAGCGCCTCTAAAGCTTTCTTT CASASKAFF
TRBJ2-1 TRBV4-3 13 . . TGCGCCAGCAGCCAAGATGATGGGGATGAGCAGTTCTTC CASSQDDGDEQFF
TRBJ1-5 TRBV28 16 . . TGTGCCAGCAGCATAGTTCAGGTCCCCTGGGCTCAGCCCCAGCATTTT CASSIVQVPWAQPQHF
TRBJ1-4 TRBV28 15 . few TGTGCCAGCAGTTTGACAAGTGCAACTAATGAAAAACTGTTTTTT CASSLTSATNEKLFF
TRBJ2-5 TRBV2 15 . . TGTGCCAGCAGTGAAGCCGGGGGTCAGGCCGCGGCCCAGTACTTC CASSEAGGQAAAQYF
TRBJ1-2 TRBV20-1 13 . many TGCAGTGCTAGTTATAACTTGGGGACACCTAGCGCCTTC CSASYNLGTPSAF
TRBJ2-2 TRBV7-2 15 . many TGTGCCAGCAGCTTACAGAAGTCGAACACCGGGGAGCTGTTTTTT CASSLQKSNTGELFF
TRBJ2-3 TRBV28 16 TRBD2 . TGTGCCAGCAGTTTCGGACTAGCGGGAGAACCAGATACGCAGTATTTT CASSFGLAGEPDTQYF
TRBJ2-1 TRBV6-6 15 . . TGTGCCAGCAGCTTTGGGCAGGGATTCTACAATGAGCAGTTCTTC CASSFGQGFYNEQFF
TRBJ1-2 TRBV5-6 12 . . TGTGCCAGCAGCACCCGACACTATGGCTACACCTTC CASSTRHYGYTF
TRBJ2-4 TRBV6-6 17 TRBD1 . TGTGCCATCAGTGAGACAGGGGGTCTTCTAGCCAAAAACATTCAGTACTTC CAISETGGLLAKNIQYF
TRBJ2-1 TRBV27 16 TRBD2 many TGTGCCAGCAGTTTATCTAGCGGGAGGACCTACAATGAGCAGTTCTTC CASSLSSGRTYNEQFF
TRBJ2-5 TRBV24-1 15 . . TGTGCCACCAGTGACAACGACGGGGGCCAAAAGACCCAGTACTTC CATSDNDGGQKTQYF
TRBJ2-7 TRBV6-6 15 . few TGTGCCAGCAGTAATTCGAAGTTCTGGATCCACGAGCAGTACTTC CASSNSKFWIHEQYF
TRBJ2-3 TRBV10-3 16 . . TGTGCCATCAGTGAGTACCGGGACATCCGCACAGATACGCAGTATTTT CAISEYRDIRTDTQYF
TRBJ1-1 TRBV6-1 15 TRBD1 many TGTGCCAGCAGTGCGGGACAGGGTTGGGACACTGAAGCTTTCTTT CASSAGQGWDTEAFF